The rows below give T cell receptor beta chains drawn from one sample of a study of Ad26.COV2.S vaccination and SARS-CoV-2 variants. Some clones are missing from TCRdb's copy, which holds only in-frame ones; the method was immunoSEQ multiplex PCR. The sample shows around 450,000 clones, 89% of them seen only once. Sequences were derived from peripheral blood, sampled in a trial of Ad26.COV2.S vaccine versus placebo. Receptors were obtained from a person between 18 and 65 years old who received the Ad26.COV2.S COVID-19 vaccine or a placebo. Each CDR3 is given with its conserved first and last residue. The D gene is left open where the match is weak. The size of a clone is reported for some rows only, either as once, few or many, or as a class for expanded clones.

J: TRBJ2-3
size: few
V: TRBV5-1
D: TRBD2
CDR3: CASSIASGDDTQYF
DNA: TGCGCCAGCAGCATCGCTAGCGGCGACGATACGCAGTATTTT

J: TRBJ2-5
size: NA
V: TRBV7-8
D: NA
CDR3: CASSSRRDTQETQYF
DNA: TGTGCCAGCAGCTCCCGGCGGGACACCCAAGAGACCCAGTACTTC

J: TRBJ2-3
size: once
V: TRBV13
D: NA
CDR3: CASSLEGLPTDTQYF
DNA: TGTGCCAGCAGCTTAGAGGGACTGCCAACAGATACGCAGTATTTT

J: TRBJ1-1
size: once
V: TRBV4-3
D: NA
CDR3: CASSRQGRGNTEAFF
DNA: TGCGCCAGCAGCCGCCAGGGGCGGGGGAACACTGAAGCTTTCTTT

J: TRBJ1-2
size: NA
V: TRBV7-9
D: NA
CDR3: CASSDRAPGGYTF
DNA: TGTGCCAGCAGCGACCGGGCCCCGGGCGGCTACACCTTC

J: TRBJ1-1
size: NA
V: TRBV11-3
D: NA
CDR3: CASSLEGGDTEAFF
DNA: TGTGCCAGCAGCTTAGAGGGGGGCGACACTGAAGCTTTCTTT

J: TRBJ1-1
size: NA
V: TRBV19
D: NA
CDR3: CATIKSTEAFF
DNA: TGTGCCACTATTAAAAGCACTGAAGCTTTCTTT

J: TRBJ2-5
size: few
V: TRBV10-1
D: TRBD2
CDR3: CASGKLAGDSRETQYF
DNA: TGCGCCAGCGGGAAACTAGCGGGAGATAGTCGGGAGACCCAGTACTTC

J: TRBJ2-1
size: NA
V: TRBV7-3
D: TRBD2
CDR3: CASSPGGASGSYNEQFF
DNA: TGTGCCAGCAGCCCTGGTGGTGCTAGCGGGTCCTACAATGAGCAGTTCTTC

J: TRBJ1-4
size: NA
V: TRBV6-6
D: NA
CDR3: CASGVGSTNEKLFF
DNA: TGTGCCAGCGGGGTGGGGTCAACTAATGAAAAACTGTTTTTT

J: TRBJ1-1
size: NA
V: TRBV5-1
D: NA
CDR3: CASSLQGLTEAFF
DNA: TGCGCCAGCAGCTTACAGGGTTTGACCGAAGCTTTCTTT

J: TRBJ2-1
size: NA
V: TRBV7-3
D: NA
CDR3: CASSPSPDAGEQFF
DNA: TGTGCCAGCAGCCCCTCCCCTGATGCCGGAGAGCAGTTCTTC

J: TRBJ2-1
size: NA
V: TRBV7-2
D: TRBD2
CDR3: CASSPRTSAVYNEQFF
DNA: TGTGCCAGCAGCCCGCGGACTAGCGCGGTCTACAATGAGCAGTTCTTC

J: TRBJ2-2
size: NA
V: TRBV3-1/TRBV3-2
D: TRBD2
CDR3: CASSSVPGAQTGGRVTGELFF
DNA: TGTGCCAGCAGCTCCGTTCCCGGCGCCCAGACGGGCGGGAGGGTAACCGGGGAGCTGTTTTTT

J: TRBJ1-2
size: NA
V: TRBV7-2
D: NA
CDR3: CASSLAARGQGSYGYTF
DNA: TGTGCCAGCAGCTTAGCGGCTAGAGGCCAAGGGTCGTATGGCTACACCTTC

J: TRBJ1-1
size: once
V: TRBV5-4
D: NA
CDR3: CASSLALTAGNTEAFF
DNA: TGTGCCAGCAGCTTGGCGCTGACGGCAGGGAACACTGAAGCTTTCTTT

J: TRBJ2-7
size: NA
V: TRBV9
D: TRBD2
CDR3: CASSPTGGGAEQYF
DNA: TGTGCCAGCAGCCCCACTGGCGGGGGGGCCGAGCAGTACTTC

J: TRBJ1-6
size: NA
V: TRBV6-5
D: NA
CDR3: CASRPMLGDSPLHF
DNA: TGTGCCAGCAGGCCGATGCTAGGGGATTCACCCCTCCACTTT

J: TRBJ2-1
size: NA
V: TRBV10-3
D: TRBD1
CDR3: CASSGQVLYNEQFF
DNA: TGTGCCTCCTCCGGACAGGTCCTATACAATGAGCAGTTCTTC

J: TRBJ2-3
size: NA
V: TRBV24-1
D: NA
CDR3: CATSDPETGTDTQYF
DNA: TGTGCCACCAGTGATCCCGAGACAGGCACAGATACGCAGTATTTT

J: TRBJ2-1
size: NA
V: TRBV5-1
D: TRBD2
CDR3: CASSLGGGGSYNEQFF
DNA: TGCGCCAGCAGCTTGGGAGGCGGGGGCTCCTACAATGAGCAGTTCTTC

J: TRBJ2-7
size: NA
V: TRBV27
D: TRBD1
CDR3: CASSFQGQGYGKQYF
DNA: TGTGCCAGCAGTTTCCAAGGACAGGGATATGGAAAGCAGTACTTC

J: TRBJ2-1
size: once
V: TRBV18
D: NA
CDR3: CASSPTQANEQFF
DNA: TGTGCCAGCTCACCTACTCAGGCCAATGAGCAGTTCTTC

J: TRBJ2-5
size: once
V: TRBV5-6
D: TRBD1
CDR3: CASRDRGSVETQYF
DNA: TGTGCCAGCAGGGACAGGGGAAGCGTGGAGACCCAGTACTTC

J: TRBJ1-5
size: NA
V: TRBV6-5
D: NA
CDR3: CASSLTGNANQPQHF
DNA: TGTGCCAGCAGTCTGACAGGAAACGCGAATCAGCCCCAGCATTTT

J: TRBJ2-4
size: NA
V: TRBV9
D: TRBD1
CDR3: CASSVRGQVLNIQYF
DNA: TGTGCCAGCAGCGTAAGGGGACAGGTACTAAACATTCAGTACTTC

J: TRBJ1-6
size: NA
V: TRBV5-5
D: NA
CDR3: CASSLVRQSSYNSPLHF
DNA: TGTGCCAGCAGCTTGGTTAGGCAGAGCTCCTATAATTCACCCCTCCACTTT

J: TRBJ1-1
size: many
V: TRBV19
D: NA
CDR3: CASILTGLGTEAFF
DNA: TGTGCCAGTATCCTAACAGGGCTGGGCACTGAAGCTTTCTTT

J: TRBJ1-6
size: few
V: TRBV28
D: NA
CDR3: CASRLTGFGSPLHF
DNA: TGTGCCAGCAGATTAACAGGGTTTGGATCACCCCTCCACTTT

J: TRBJ1-1
size: NA
V: TRBV6-2/TRBV6-3
D: NA
CDR3: CASSPRPPGGEAFF
DNA: TGTGCCAGCAGCCCCCGCCCCCCGGGAGGGGAAGCTTTCTTT

J: TRBJ2-3
size: NA
V: TRBV25-1
D: TRBD1
CDR3: CASSGYRGNTDTQYF
DNA: TGTGCCAGCAGTGGATACAGGGGAAACACAGATACGCAGTATTTT

J: TRBJ1-2
size: few
V: TRBV6-1
D: TRBD1
CDR3: CASSERRQGLIYGYTF
DNA: TGTGCCAGCAGTGAAAGGCGACAGGGGCTTATCTATGGCTACACCTTC

J: TRBJ1-2
size: NA
V: TRBV5-1
D: TRBD1
CDR3: CASSPGGTGFEGYTF
DNA: TGCGCCAGCAGCCCGGGCGGGACAGGCTTCGAGGGCTACACCTTC

J: TRBJ1-2
size: NA
V: TRBV28
D: NA
CDR3: CASREQATGGYTF
DNA: TGTGCCAGCAGAGAACAGGCGACGGGGGGCTACACCTTC

J: TRBJ1-2
size: NA
V: TRBV20-1
D: NA
CDR3: CSASPLPGQRNGYTF
DNA: TGCAGTGCTAGTCCCTTACCGGGACAACGTAATGGCTACACCTTC

J: TRBJ1-2
size: NA
V: TRBV27
D: NA
CDR3: CASSLAGAAANSYGYTF
DNA: TGTGCCAGCAGTTTAGCCGGGGCTGCGGCAAATAGCTATGGCTACACCTTC

J: TRBJ2-3
size: once
V: TRBV28
D: NA
CDR3: CASSLQWGSDTQYF
DNA: TGTGCCAGCAGTTTGCAGTGGGGTTCAGATACGCAGTATTTT

J: TRBJ1-2
size: once
V: TRBV2
D: NA
CDR3: CATGLGDNYGYTF
DNA: TGTGCCACCGGATTGGGGGACAACTATGGCTACACCTTC

J: TRBJ2-2
size: NA
V: TRBV10-3
D: NA
CDR3: CAISESNTGELFF
DNA: TGTGCCATCAGTGAGTCAAACACCGGGGAGCTGTTTTTT

J: TRBJ1-1
size: NA
V: TRBV7-2
D: NA
CDR3: CASSFGRTGEAFF
DNA: TGTGCCAGCAGCTTCGGCCGGACTGGCGAAGCTTTCTTT

J: TRBJ2-1
size: few
V: TRBV19
D: TRBD2
CDR3: CASSILGLAPTSYNEQFF
DNA: TGTGCCAGTAGTATCCTCGGACTAGCGCCAACCTCCTACAATGAGCAGTTCTTC

J: TRBJ1-2
size: NA
V: TRBV5-5
D: NA
CDR3: CASSLIPGTNGYTF
DNA: TGTGCCAGCAGCTTAATTCCCGGGACGAATGGCTACACCTTC

J: TRBJ1-1
size: NA
V: TRBV2
D: TRBD1
CDR3: CASCRGPSTEAFF
DNA: TGTGCCAGCTGCAGGGGGCCGAGCACTGAAGCTTTCTTT

J: TRBJ2-2
size: NA
V: TRBV15
D: NA
CDR3: CATSRDSPGWGAGELFF
DNA: TGTGCCACCAGCAGAGATTCGCCGGGGTGGGGCGCCGGGGAGCTGTTTTTT

J: TRBJ1-2
size: NA
V: TRBV30
D: NA
CDR3: CAWGSNYGYTF
DNA: TGTGCCTGGGGAAGTAACTATGGCTACACCTTC

J: TRBJ1-1
size: NA
V: TRBV7-9
D: NA
CDR3: CASSLAGRTYTEAFF
DNA: TGTGCCAGCAGCTTAGCCGGCAGAACTTACACTGAAGCTTTCTTT

J: TRBJ1-1
size: NA
V: TRBV30
D: NA
CDR3: CAWSAIWANTEAFF
DNA: TGTGCCTGGAGTGCGATCTGGGCGAACACTGAAGCTTTCTTT

J: TRBJ2-7
size: NA
V: TRBV6-6
D: TRBD2
CDR3: CASRASGGYEQYF
DNA: TGTGCCAGCAGAGCTAGCGGGGGGTACGAGCAGTACTTC

J: TRBJ2-1
size: NA
V: TRBV18
D: TRBD2
CDR3: CASSPGLAGGVLFF
DNA: TGTGCCAGCTCACCCGGACTAGCGGGGGGCGTGCTGTTCTTC

J: TRBJ2-3
size: NA
V: TRBV9
D: NA
CDR3: CASSVVGGADTQYF
DNA: TGTGCCAGCAGCGTAGTAGGAGGTGCAGATACGCAGTATTTT

J: TRBJ2-5
size: NA
V: TRBV7-9
D: TRBD1
CDR3: CASSLGTGLETQYF
DNA: TGTGCCAGCAGCCTTGGGACAGGATTGGAGACCCAGTACTTC

J: TRBJ1-2
size: NA
V: TRBV25-1
D: TRBD1
CDR3: CASSEDRAGYGYTF
DNA: TGTGCCAGCAGTGAGGACAGGGCGGGCTATGGCTACACCTTC

J: TRBJ2-5
size: NA
V: TRBV7-9
D: TRBD2
CDR3: CASSPRAGTETQYF
DNA: TGTGCCAGCAGCCCCCGAGCGGGAACGGAGACCCAGTACTTC

J: TRBJ1-1
size: NA
V: TRBV5-4
D: NA
CDR3: CASSQAKEGNTEAFF
DNA: TGTGCCAGCAGCCAAGCCAAGGAGGGGAACACTGAAGCTTTCTTT

J: TRBJ2-5
size: NA
V: TRBV5-1
D: TRBD2
CDR3: CASSLGTNQETQYF
DNA: TGCGCCAGCAGCTTAGGGACTAATCAAGAGACCCAGTACTTC

J: TRBJ1-3
size: NA
V: TRBV9
D: NA
CDR3: CASSGGQFSGNTIYF
DNA: TGTGCCAGCAGCGGGGGTCAGTTCTCTGGAAACACCATATATTTT